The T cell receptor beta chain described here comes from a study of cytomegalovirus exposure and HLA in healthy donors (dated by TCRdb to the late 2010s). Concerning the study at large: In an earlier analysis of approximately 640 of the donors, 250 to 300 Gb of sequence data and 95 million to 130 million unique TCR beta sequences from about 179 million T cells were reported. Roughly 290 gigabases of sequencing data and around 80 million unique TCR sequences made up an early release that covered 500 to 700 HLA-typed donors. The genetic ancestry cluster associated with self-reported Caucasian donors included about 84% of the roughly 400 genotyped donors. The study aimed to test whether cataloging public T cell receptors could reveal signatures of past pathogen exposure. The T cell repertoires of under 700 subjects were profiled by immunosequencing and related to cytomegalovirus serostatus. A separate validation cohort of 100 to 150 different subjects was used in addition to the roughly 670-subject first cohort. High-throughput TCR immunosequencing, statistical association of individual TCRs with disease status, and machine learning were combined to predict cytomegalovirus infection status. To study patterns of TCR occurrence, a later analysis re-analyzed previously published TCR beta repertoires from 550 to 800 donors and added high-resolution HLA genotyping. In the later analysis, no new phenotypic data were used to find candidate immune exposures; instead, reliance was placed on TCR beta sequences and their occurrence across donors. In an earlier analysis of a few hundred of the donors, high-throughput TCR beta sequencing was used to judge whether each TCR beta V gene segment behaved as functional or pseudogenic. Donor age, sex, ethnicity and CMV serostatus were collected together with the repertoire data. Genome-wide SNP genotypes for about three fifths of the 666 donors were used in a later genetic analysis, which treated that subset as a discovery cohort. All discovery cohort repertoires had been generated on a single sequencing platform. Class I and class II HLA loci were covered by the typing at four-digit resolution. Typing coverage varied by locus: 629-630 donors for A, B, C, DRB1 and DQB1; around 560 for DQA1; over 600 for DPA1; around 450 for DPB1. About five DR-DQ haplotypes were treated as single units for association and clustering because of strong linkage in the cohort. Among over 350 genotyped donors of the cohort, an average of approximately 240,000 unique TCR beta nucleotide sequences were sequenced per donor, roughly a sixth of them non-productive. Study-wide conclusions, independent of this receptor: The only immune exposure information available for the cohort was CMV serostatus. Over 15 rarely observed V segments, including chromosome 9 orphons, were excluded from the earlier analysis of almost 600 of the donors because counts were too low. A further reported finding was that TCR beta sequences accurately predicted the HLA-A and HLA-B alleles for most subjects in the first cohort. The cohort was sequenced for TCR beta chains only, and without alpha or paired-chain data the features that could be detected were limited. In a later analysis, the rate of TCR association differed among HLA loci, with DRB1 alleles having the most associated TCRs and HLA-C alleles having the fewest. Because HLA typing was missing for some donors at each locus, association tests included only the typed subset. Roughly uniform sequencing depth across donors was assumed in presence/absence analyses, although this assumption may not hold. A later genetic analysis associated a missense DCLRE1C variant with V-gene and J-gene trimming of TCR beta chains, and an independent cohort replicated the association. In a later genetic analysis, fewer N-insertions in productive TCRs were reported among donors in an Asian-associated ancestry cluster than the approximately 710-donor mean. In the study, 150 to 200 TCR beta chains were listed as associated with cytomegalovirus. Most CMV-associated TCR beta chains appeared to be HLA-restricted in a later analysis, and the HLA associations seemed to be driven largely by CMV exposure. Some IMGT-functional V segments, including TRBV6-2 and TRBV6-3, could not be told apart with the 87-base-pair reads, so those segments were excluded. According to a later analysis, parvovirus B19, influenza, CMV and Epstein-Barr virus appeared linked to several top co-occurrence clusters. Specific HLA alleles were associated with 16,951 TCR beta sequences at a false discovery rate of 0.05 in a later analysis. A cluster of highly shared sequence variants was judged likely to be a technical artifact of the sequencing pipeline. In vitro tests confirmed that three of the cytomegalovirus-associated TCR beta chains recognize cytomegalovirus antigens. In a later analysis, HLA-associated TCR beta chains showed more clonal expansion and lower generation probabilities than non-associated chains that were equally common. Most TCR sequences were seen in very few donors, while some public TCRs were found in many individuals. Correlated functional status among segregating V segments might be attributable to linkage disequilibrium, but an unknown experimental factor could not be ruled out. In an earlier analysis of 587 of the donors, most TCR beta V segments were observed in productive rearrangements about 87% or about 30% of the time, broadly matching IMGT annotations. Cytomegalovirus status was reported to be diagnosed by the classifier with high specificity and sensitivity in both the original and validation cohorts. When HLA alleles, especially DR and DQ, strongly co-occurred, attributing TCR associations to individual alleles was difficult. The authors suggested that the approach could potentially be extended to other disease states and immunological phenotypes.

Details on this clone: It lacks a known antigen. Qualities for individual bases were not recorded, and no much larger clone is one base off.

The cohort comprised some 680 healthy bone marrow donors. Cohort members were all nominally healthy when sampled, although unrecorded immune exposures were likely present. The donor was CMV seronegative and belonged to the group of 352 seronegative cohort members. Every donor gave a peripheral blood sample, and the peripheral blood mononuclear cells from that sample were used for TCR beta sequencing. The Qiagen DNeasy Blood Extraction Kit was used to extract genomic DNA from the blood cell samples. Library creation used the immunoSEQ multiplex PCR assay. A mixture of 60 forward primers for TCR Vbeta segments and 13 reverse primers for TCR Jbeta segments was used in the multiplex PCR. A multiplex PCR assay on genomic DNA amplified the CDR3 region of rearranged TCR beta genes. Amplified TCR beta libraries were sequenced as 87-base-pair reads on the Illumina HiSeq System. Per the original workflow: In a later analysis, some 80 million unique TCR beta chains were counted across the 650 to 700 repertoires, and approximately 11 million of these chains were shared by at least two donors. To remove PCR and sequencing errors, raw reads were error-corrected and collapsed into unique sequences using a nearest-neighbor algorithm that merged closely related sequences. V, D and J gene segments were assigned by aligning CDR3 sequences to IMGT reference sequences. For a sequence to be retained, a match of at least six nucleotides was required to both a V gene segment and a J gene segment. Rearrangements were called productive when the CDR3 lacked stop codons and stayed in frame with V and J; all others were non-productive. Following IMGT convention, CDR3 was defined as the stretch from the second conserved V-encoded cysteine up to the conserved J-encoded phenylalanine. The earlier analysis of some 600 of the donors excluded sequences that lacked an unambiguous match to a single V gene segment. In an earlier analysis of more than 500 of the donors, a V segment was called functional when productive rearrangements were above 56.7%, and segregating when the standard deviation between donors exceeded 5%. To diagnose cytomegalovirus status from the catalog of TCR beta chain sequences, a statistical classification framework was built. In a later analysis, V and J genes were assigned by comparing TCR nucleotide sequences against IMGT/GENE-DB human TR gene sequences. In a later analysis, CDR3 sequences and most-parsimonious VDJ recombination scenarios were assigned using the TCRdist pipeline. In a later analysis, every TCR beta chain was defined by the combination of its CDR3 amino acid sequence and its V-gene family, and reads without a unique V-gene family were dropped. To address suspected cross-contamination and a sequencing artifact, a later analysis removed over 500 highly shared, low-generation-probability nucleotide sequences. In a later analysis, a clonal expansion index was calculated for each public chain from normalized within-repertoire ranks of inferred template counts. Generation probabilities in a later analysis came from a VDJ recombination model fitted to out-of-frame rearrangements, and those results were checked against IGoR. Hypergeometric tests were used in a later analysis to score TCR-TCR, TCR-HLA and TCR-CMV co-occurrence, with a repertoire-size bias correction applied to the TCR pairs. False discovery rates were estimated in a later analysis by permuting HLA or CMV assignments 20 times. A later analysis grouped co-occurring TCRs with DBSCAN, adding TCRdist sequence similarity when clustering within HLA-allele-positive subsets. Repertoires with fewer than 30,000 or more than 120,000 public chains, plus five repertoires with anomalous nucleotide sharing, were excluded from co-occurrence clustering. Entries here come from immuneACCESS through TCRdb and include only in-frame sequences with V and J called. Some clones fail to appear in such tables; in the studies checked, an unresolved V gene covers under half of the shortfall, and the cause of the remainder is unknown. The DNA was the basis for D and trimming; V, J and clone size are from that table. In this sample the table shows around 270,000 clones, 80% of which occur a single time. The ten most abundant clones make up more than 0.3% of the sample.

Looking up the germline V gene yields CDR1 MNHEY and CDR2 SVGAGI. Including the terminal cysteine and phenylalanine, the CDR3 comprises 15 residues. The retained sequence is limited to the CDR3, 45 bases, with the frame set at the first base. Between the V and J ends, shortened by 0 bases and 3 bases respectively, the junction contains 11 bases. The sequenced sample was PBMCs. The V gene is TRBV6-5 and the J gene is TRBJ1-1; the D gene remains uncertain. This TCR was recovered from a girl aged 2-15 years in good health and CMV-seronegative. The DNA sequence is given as TGTGCCAGCAGTTACTCCCGGACTCTACACACTGAAGCTTTCTTT. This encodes CASSYSRTLHTEAFF.